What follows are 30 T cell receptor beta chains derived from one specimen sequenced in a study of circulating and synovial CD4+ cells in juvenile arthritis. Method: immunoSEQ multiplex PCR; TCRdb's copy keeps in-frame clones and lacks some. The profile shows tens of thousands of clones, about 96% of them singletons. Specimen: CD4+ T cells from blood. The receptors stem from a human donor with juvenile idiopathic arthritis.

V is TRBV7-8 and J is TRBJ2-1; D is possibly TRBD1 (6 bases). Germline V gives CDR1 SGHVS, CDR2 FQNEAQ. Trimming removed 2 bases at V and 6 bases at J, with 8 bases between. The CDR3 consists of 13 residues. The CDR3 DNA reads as TGTGCCAGCAGCTTAATCAGGGGCAATGAGCAGTTCTTC. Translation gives CASSLIRGNEQFF.

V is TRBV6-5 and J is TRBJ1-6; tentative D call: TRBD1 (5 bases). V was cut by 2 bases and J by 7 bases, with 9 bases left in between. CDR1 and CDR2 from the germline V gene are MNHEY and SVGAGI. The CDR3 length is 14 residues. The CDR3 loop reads CASSYAGLNSPLHF. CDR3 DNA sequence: TGTGCCAGCAGTTACGCAGGGTTGAATTCACCCCTCCACTTT.

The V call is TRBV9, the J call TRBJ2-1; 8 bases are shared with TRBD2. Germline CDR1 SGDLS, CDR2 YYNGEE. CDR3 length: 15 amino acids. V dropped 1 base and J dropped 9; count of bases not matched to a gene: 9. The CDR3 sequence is CASSVLREEWGEQFF. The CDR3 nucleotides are TGTGCCAGCAGCGTATTGCGGGAGGAGTGGGGTGAGCAGTTCTTC. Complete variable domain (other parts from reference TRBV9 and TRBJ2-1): DSGVTQTPKHLITATGQRVTLRCSPRSGDLSVYWYQQSLDQGLQFLIQYYNGEERAKGNILERFSAQQFPDLHSELNLSSLELGDSALYFCASSVLREEWGEQFFGPGTRLTVL.

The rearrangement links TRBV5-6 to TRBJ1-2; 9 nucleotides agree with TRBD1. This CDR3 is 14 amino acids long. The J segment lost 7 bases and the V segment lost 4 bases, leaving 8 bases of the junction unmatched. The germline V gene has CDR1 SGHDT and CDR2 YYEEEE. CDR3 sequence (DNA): TGTGCCAGCAGCCGGGTAGGGACAGGGCCTGGCTACACCTTC. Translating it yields CASSRVGTGPGYTF.

CDR3 DNA: TGTGCCAGTAGTATCGTGGGGGGGCGCGGTAATGAGCAGTTCTTC. It yields the protein CASSIVGGRGNEQFF. The rearrangement joins TRBV19 to TRBJ2-1; D is perhaps TRBD2 (7 bases). The germline gives CDR1 LNHDA, CDR2 SQIVND (reference sequence). V gave up 3 bases and J gave up 7 bases, with 16 bases separating them. This CDR3 spans 15 amino acids.

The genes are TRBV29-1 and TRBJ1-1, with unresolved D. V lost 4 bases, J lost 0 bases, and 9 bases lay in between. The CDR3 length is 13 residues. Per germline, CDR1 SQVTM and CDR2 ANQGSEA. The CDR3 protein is CSVVGRMNTEAFF. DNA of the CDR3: TGCAGCGTTGTAGGGAGGATGAACACTGAAGCTTTCTTT.

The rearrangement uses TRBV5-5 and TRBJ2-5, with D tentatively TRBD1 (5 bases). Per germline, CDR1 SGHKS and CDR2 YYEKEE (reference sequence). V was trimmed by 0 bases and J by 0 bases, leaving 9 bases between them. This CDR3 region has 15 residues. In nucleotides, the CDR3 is TGTGCCAGCAGCTTGGCTACAGGTTACCAAGAGACCCAGTACTTC. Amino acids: CASSLATGYQETQYF.

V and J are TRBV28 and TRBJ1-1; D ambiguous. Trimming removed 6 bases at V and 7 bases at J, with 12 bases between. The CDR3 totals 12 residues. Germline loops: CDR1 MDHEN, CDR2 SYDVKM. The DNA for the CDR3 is TGTGCCAGCAGGGTCCAAACCTATGAAGCTTTCTTT. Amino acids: CASRVQTYEAFF.

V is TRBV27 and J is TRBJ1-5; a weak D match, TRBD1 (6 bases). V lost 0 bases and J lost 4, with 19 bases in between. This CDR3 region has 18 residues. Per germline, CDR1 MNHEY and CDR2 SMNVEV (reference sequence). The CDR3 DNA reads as TGTGCCAGCAGTTTATCGATTTCGGGGCCGAGGGGGAATCAGCCCCAGCATTTT. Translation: CASSLSISGPRGNQPQHF.

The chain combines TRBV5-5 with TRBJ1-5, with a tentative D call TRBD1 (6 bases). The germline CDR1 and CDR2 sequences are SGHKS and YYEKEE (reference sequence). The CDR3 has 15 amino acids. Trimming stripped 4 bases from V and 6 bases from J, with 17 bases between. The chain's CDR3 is CASSAFGGAGQPQHF. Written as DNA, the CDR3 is TGTGCCAGCAGCGCCTTTGGGGGGGCCGGTCAGCCCCAGCATTTT.

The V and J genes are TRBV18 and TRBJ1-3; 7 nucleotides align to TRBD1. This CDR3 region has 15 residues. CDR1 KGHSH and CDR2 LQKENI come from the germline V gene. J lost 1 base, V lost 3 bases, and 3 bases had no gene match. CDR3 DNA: TGTGCCAGCTCACCGGGGACAGCTTCTGGAAACACCATATATTTT. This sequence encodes CASSPGTASGNTIYF.

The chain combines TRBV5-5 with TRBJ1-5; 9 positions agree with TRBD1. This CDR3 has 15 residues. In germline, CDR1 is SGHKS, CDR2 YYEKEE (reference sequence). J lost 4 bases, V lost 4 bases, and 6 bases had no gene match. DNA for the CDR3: TGTGCCAGCAGCGCCTTGGGACAGGGTAATCAGCCCCAGCATTTT. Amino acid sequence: CASSALGQGNQPQHF.

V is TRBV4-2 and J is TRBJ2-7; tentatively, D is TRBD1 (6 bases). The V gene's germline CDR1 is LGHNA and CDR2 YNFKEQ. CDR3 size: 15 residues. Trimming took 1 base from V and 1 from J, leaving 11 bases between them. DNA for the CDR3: TGTGCCAGCAGCCAAGGGACTGGACAGTCCTACGAGCAGTACTTC. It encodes CASSQGTGQSYEQYF.

CDR3 in amino acids: CAWKGSRVCSYEQYF. The CDR3 region has the DNA TGTGCCTGGAAAGGGAGTAGAGTTTGCTCCTACGAGCAGTACTTC. The chain employs TRBV30 and TRBJ2-7, with D tentatively TRBD2 (5 bases). The CDR3 contains 15 residues. The V and J ends lost 4 bases and 0 bases respectively, with 16 bases between them. Germline V gives CDR1 GTSNPN, CDR2 SVGIG (reference sequence).

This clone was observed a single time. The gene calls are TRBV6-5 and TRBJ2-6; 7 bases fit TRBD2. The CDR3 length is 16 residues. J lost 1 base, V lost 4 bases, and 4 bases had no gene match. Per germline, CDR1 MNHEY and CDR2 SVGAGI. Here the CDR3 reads CASSSPGGSGANVLTF. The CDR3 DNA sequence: TGTGCCAGCAGTTCCCCGGGGGGTTCTGGGGCCAACGTCCTGACTTTC.

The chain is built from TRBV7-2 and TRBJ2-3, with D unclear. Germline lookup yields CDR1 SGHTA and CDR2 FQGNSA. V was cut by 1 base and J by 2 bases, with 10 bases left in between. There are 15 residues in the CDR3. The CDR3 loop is CASSLVSGTTDTQYF. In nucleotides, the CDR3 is TGTGCCAGCAGCTTAGTCTCGGGTACCACAGATACGCAGTATTTT.

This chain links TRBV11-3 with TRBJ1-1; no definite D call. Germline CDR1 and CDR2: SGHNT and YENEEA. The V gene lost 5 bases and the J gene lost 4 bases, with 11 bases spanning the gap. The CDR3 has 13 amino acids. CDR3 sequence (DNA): TGTGCCAGCAGCCACGAGCCTAGCACTGAAGCTTTCTTT. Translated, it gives CASSHEPSTEAFF.

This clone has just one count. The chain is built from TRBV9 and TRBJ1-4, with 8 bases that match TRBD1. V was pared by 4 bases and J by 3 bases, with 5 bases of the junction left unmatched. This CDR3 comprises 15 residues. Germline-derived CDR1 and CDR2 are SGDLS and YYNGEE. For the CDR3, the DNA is TGTGCCAGCAGCCCCAGGGACAGGTCTAATGAAAAACTGTTTTTT. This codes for CASSPRDRSNEKLFF.

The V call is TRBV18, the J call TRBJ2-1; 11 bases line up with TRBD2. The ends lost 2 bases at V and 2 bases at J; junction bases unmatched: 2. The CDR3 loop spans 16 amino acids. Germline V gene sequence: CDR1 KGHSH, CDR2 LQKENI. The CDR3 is CASSPSTSGAYNEQFF. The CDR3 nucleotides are TGTGCCAGCTCACCATCGACTAGCGGGGCCTACAATGAGCAGTTCTTC.

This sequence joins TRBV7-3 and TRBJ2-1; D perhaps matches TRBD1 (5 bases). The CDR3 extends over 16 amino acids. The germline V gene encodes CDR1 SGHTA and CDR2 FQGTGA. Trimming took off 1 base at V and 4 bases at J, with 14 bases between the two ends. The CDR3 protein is CASSLNVLPGYNEQFF. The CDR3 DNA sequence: TGTGCCAGCAGCTTAAACGTCCTTCCAGGGTACAATGAGCAGTTCTTC.

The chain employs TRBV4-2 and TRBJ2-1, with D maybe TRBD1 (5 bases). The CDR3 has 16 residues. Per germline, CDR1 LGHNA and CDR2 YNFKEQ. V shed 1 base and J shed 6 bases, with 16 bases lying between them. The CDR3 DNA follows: TGTGCCAGCAGCCAAGGACCCCAACAGGCAGGCAATGAGCAGTTCTTC. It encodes CASSQGPQQAGNEQFF.

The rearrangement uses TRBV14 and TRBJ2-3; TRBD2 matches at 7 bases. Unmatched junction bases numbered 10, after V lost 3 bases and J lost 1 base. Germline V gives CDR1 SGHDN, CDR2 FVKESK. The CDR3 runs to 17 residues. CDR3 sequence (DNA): TGTGCCAGCAGCCACCTTGGTGGGACTAAAGGCACAGATACGCAGTATTTT. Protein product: CASSHLGGTKGTDTQYF.

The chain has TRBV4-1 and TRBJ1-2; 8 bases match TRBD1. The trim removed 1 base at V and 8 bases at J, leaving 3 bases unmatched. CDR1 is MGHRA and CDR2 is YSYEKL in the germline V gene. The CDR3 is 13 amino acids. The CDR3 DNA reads TGCGCCAGCAGCCAAGGTGACAGGGGCGGCTACACCTTC. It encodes CASSQGDRGGYTF.

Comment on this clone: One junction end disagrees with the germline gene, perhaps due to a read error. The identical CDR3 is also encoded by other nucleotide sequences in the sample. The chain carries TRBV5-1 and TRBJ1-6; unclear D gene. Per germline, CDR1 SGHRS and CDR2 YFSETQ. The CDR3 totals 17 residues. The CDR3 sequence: CASSLESSSSYNSPLHF. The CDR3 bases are TGCGCCAGCAGCTTGGAGTCCTCGAGCTCCTATAATTCCCCCCTCCACTTT.

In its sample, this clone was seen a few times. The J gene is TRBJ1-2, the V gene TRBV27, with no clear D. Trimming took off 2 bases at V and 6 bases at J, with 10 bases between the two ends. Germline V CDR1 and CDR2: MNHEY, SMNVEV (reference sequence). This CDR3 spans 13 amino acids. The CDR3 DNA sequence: TGTGCCAGCAGTTTAATGAGACATGATGGCTACACCTTC. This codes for CASSLMRHDGYTF.

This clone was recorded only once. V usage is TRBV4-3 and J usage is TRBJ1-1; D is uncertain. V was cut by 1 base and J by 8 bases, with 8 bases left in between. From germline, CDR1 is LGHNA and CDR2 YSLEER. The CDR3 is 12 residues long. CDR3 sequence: CASSQAGSEAFF. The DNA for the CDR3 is TGCGCCAGCAGCCAAGCGGGGTCGGAAGCTTTCTTT.

CDR3 residues: CASRIRGQLGGYTF. CDR3 DNA: TGTGCCAGCAGGATCAGGGGGCAGTTGGGGGGCTACACCTTC. The chain recombines TRBV28 with TRBJ1-2; 8 nucleotides match TRBD1. After removal of 6 bases from V and 8 bases from J, the junction contained 11 bases not matched to a gene. Germline CDR1 reads MDHEN; CDR2 reads SYDVKM. This CDR3 contains 14 residues.

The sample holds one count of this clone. The CDR3 DNA reads TGTGCCAGCAGCAACAAAGAAGGCTTTCCGGACAGACCAGGTTCGTTGGGCGAGCAGTACTTC. Translating it yields CASSNKEGFPDRPGSLGEQYF. The J gene is TRBJ2-7, the V gene TRBV21-1; TRBD1, the table's D call, was not compared with the DNA. TRBV21-1 is given as a pseudogene. The CDR3 extends over 21 amino acids.

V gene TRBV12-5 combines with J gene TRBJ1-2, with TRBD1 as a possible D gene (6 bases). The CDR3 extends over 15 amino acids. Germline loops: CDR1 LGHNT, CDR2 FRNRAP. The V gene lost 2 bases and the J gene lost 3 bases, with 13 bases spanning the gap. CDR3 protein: CASGLSQGLDYGYTF. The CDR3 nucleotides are TGTGCTAGTGGTTTGTCACAGGGATTAGACTATGGCTACACCTTC.

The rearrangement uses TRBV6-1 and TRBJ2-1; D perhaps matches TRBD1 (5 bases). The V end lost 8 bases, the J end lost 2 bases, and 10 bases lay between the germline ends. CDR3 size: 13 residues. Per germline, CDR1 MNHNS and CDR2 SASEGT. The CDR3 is CASVTGAYNEQFF. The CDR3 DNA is TGTGCCAGCGTCACAGGAGCCTACAATGAGCAGTTCTTC.